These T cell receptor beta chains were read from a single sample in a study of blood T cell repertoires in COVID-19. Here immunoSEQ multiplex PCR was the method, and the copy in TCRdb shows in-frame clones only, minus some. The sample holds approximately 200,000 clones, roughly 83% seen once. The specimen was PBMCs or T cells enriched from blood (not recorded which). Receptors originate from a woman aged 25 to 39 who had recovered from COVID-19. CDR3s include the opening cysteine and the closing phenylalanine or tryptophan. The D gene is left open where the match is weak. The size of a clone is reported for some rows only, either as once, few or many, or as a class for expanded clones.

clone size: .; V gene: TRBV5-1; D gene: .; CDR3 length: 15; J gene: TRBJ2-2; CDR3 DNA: TGCGCCAGCAGGATAGCACAGGGAAACACCGGGGAGCTGTTTTTT; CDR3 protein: CASRIAQGNTGELFF
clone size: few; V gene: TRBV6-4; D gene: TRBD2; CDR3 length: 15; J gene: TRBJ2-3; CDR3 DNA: TGTGCCAGCAGTGACTCAGCGGGAGGGCCAGATACGCAGTATTTT; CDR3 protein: CASSDSAGGPDTQYF
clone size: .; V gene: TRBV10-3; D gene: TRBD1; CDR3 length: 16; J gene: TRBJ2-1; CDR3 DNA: TGTGCCATCCGAGCTAGCCCGGGACAGGGGGACGATGAGCAGTTCTTC; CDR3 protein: CAIRASPGQGDDEQFF
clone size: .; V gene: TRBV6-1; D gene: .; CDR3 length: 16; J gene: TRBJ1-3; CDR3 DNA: TGTGCCAGCAGTGAAACGTTAGGGGGAAATGGAAACACCATATATTTT; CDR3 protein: CASSETLGGNGNTIYF
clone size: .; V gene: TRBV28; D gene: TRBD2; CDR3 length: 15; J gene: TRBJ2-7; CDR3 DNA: TGTGCCAGCAGTGGAGCGGGAGGGCCCTCCTACGAGCAGTACTTC; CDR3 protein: CASSGAGGPSYEQYF
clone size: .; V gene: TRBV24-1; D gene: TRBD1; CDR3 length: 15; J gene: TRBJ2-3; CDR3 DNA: TGTGCCACCAGTGACAGGGGGCGACCCACAGATACGCAGTATTTT; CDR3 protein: CATSDRGRPTDTQYF
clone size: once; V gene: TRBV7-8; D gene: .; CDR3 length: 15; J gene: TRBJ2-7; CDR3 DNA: TGTGCCAGCAGCTTAGTGGGCAGGGGTACGCCTGAGCAGTACTTC; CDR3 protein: CASSLVGRGTPEQYF
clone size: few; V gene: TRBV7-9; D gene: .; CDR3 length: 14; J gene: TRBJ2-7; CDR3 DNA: TGTGCCAGCAGCCCCCCCGACCGACAATACGAGCAGTACTTC; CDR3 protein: CASSPPDRQYEQYF
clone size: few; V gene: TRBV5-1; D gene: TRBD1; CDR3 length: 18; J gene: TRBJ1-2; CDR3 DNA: TGCGCCAGCAGCTTAATCTTAAGGACAGGGGGAAACGTCTATGGCTACACCTTC; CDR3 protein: CASSLILRTGGNVYGYTF
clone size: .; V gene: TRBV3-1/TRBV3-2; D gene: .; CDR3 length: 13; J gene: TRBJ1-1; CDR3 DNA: TGTGCCAGCAGCCAAGCCGGGGACACTGAAGCTTTCTTT; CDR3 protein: CASSQAGDTEAFF
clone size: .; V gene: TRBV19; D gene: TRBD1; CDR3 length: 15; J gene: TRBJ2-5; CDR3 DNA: TGTGCCAGTAGTACCGGGACAGAAATTCAAGAGACCCAGTACTTC; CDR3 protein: CASSTGTEIQETQYF
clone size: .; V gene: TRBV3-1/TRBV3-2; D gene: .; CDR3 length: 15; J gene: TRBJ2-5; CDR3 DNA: TGTGCCAGCAGCCATTTTCTCAGGGGAGCGGAGACCCAGTACTTC; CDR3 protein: CASSHFLRGAETQYF
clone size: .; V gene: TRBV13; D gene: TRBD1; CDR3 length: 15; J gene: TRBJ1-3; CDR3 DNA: TGTGCCAGCAGCTTGGGACAGGCGAAGGGAAACACCATATATTTT; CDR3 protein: CASSLGQAKGNTIYF
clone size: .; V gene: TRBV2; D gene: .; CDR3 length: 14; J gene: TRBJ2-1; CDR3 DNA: TGTGCCAGCAAACAGGAACCCGAATCCAATGAGCAGTTCTTC; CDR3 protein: CASKQEPESNEQFF
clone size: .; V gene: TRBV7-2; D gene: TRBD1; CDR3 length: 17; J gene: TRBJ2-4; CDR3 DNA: TGTGCCAGCAGCTTAACAGGGGCCTGGGGGGCCAAAAACATTCAGTACTTC; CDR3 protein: CASSLTGAWGAKNIQYF
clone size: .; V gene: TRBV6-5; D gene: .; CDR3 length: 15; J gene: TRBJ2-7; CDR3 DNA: TGTGCCAGCACACCCCAGGGGATTAAAACCTACGAGCAGTACTTC; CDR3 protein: CASTPQGIKTYEQYF
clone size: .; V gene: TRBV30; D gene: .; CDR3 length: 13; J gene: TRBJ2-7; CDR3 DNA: TGTGCCTGGAGGAACGGTAATACGTACGAGCAGTACTTC; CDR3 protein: CAWRNGNTYEQYF
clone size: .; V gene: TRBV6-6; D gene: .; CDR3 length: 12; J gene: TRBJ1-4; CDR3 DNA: TGTGCCAGCATGGGGGGGGTTGAAAAACTGTTTTTT; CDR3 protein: CASMGGVEKLFF